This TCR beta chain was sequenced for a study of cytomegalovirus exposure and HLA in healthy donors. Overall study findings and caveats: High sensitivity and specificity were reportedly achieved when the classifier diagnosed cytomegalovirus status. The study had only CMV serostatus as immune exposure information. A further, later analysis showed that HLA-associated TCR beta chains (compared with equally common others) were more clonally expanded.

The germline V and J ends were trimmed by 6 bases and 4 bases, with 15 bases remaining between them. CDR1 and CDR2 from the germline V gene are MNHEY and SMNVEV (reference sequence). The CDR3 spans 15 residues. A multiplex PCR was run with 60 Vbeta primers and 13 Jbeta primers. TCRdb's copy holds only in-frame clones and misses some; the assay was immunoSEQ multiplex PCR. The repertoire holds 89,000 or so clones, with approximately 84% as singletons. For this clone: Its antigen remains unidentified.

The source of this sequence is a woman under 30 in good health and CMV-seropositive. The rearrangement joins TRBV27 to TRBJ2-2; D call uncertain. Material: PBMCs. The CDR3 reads CASSRGTSATGELFF. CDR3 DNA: TGTGCCAGCAGCCGCGGAACATCGGCCACCGGGGAGCTGTTTTTT.